A selection of T cell receptor beta chains follows, all from one sample in a study of blood T cells in healthy people across ages. TCRdb reprocessed the 5' RACE reads via MiXCR and lists one record per CDR3 protein. The profile covers about 1,400,000 distinct CDR3 sequences, with almost 60% appearing a single time and 6.5% to 8% taken by the ten largest. The sequencing input was blood. The origin of the receptors is a man aged 18-30 years in good health. CDR3s include the opening cysteine and the closing phenylalanine or tryptophan. The D gene is left open where the match is weak. Clone size is not always given. Where it is, it says once, few, many or a class for expanded clones.

j_call	clone_size	v_call	d_call	cdr3_aa	cdr3_nt
TRBJ1-1	NA	TRBV28	NA	CASSQWTGQNTEAFF	TGTGCCAGCAGCCAATGGACGGGGCAGAACACTGAAGCTTTCTTT
TRBJ1-1	NA	TRBV29-1	NA	CSVEGLKINTEAFF	TGCAGCGTTGAGGGTCTTAAGATAAACACTGAAGCTTTCTTT
TRBJ2-2	NA	TRBV24-1	NA	CATSVGGGTGELFF	TGTGCCACCAGTGTGGGGGGCGGCACCGGGGAGCTGTTTTTT
TRBJ2-3	NA	TRBV27	NA	CASSPQTYSSTDTQYF	TGTGCCAGCAGTCCACAGACATACTCTAGCACAGATACGCAGTATTTT
TRBJ1-5	NA	TRBV10-3	NA	CAISEEGNNQPQHF	TGTGCCATCAGTGAGGAGGGGAACAATCAGCCCCAGCATTTT
TRBJ2-5	NA	TRBV6-2/TRBV6-3	TRBD1	CASRRGQGREETQYF	TGTGCCAGCAGACGAGGACAGGGGAGGGAGGAGACCCAGTACTTC
TRBJ2-7	many	TRBV7-6	TRBD1	CASSPRTGTYEQYF	TGTGCCAGCAGCCCGAGGACAGGGACCTACGAGCAGTACTTC
TRBJ2-3	NA	TRBV7-2	TRBD1	CASRLDRGPPDTQYF	TGTGCCAGCAGACTTGACAGGGGTCCCCCAGATACGCAGTATTTT
TRBJ1-5	few	TRBV2	NA	CASKGVSNQPQHF	TGTGCCAGCAAGGGGGTCTCCAATCAGCCCCAGCATTTT
TRBJ2-1	NA	TRBV7-9	NA	CASSARDAYNEQFF	TGTGCCAGCAGCGCACGGGACGCTTACAATGAGCAGTTCTTC
TRBJ2-7	NA	TRBV12-3/TRBV12-4	TRBD1	CASSFRAGGAMVTSEQYF	TGTGCCAGCAGTTTTAGGGCAGGGGGCGCAATGGTCACCAGCGAGCAGTACTTC